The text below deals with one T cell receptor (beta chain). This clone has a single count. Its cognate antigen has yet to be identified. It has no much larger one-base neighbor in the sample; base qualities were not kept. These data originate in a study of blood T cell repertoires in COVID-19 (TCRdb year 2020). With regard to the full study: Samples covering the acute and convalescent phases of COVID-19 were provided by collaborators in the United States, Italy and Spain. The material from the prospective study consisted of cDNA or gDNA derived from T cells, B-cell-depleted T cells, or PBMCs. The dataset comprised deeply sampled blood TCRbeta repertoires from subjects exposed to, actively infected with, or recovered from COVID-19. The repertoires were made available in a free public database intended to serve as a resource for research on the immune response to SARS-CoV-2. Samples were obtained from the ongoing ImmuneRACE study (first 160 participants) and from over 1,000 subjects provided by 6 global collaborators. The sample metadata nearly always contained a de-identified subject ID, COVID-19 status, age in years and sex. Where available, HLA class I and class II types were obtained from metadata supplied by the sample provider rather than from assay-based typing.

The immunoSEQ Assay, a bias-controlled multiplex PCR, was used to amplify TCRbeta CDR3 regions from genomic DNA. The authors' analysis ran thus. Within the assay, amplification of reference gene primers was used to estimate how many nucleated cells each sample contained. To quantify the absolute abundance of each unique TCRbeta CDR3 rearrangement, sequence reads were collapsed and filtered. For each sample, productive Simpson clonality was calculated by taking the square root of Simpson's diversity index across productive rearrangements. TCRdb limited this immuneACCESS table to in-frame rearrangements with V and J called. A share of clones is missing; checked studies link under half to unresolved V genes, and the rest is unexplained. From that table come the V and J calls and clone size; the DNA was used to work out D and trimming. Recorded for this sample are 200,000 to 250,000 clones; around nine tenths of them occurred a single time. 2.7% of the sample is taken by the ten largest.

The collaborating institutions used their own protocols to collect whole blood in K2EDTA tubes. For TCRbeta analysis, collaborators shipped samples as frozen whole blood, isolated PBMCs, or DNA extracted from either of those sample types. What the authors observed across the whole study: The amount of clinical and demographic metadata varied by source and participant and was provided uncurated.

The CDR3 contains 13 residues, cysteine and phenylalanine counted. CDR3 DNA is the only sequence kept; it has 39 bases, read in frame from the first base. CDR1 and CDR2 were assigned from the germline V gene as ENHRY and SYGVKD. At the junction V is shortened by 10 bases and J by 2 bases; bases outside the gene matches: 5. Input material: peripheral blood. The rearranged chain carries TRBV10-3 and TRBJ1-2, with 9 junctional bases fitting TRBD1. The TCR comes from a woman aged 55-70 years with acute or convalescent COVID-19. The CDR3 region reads CATGTGQNYGYTF. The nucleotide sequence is TGTGCCACTGGGACAGGGCAGAACTATGGCTACACCTTC.